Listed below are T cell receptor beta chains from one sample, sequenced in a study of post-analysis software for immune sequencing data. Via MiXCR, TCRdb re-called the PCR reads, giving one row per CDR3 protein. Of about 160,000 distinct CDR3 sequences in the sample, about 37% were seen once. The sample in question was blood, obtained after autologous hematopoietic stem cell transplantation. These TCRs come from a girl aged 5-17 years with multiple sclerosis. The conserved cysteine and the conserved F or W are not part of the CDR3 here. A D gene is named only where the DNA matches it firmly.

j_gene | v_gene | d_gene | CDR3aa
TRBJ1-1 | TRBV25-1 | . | ASSANTEAF
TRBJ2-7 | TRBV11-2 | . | ASSALTPYEQY
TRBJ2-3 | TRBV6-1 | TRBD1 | ASSMAPGQGARGTDTQY
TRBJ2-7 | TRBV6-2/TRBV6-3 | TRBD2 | ASSVGGRGGEQY
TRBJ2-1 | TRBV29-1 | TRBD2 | SCQGLAGGRGNEQF
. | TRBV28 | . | ASSFDHEQY
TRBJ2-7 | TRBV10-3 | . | AISEVSDSYEQY
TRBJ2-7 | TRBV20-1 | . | SARVLNRALNEQY
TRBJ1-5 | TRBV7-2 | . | ASSPTPSNQPQH
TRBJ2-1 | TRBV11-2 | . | ASSSYVVHEQF
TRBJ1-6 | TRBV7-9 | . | ASQRLSYNSPLH
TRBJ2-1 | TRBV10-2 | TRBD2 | ASSLAGVGVNEQF
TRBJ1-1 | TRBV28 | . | ASSRPSPEAF
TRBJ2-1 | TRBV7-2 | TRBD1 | ALSGDRISYNEQF
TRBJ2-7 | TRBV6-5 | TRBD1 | ASSYSAGGSYEQY
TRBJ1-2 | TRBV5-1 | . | ASSLGFGEDGYT
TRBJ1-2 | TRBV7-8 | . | ASSLVLQAPLYGYT
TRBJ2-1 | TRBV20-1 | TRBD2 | SASYGTSGYNEQF
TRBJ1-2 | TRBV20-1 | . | SAPRQDNYGYT
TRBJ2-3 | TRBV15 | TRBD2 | ATSFTSGILTDTQY
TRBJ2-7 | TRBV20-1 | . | SAYRSYEQY
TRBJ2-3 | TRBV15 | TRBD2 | ATSRKGLEGTDTQY